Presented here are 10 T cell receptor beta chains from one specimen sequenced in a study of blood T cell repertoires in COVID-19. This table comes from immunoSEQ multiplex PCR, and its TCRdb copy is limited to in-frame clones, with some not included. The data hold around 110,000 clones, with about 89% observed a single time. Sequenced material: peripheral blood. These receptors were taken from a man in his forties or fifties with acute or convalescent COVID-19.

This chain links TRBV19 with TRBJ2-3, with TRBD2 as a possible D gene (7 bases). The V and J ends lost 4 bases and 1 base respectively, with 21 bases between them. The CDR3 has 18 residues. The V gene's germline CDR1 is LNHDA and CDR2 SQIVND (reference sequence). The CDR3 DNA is TGTGCCAGTAGTAGAATCCTTTCCTTGCGGGGGCGCACAGATACGCAGTATTTT. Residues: CASSRILSLRGRTDTQYF.

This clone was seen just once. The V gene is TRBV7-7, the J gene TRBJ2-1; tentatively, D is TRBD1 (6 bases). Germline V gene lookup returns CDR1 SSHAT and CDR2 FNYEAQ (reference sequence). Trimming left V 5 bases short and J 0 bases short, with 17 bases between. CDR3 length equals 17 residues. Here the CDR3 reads CASSPGGGRSSYNEQFF. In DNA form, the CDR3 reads TGTGCCAGCAGCCCAGGTGGGGGCCGGAGCTCCTACAATGAGCAGTTCTTC. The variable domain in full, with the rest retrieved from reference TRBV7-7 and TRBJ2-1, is GAGVSQSPRYKVTKRGQDVTLRCDPISSHATLYWYQQALGQGPEFLTYFNYEAQPDKSGLPSDRFSAERPEGSISTLTIQRTEQRDSAMYRCASSPGGGRSSYNEQFFGPGTRLTVL.

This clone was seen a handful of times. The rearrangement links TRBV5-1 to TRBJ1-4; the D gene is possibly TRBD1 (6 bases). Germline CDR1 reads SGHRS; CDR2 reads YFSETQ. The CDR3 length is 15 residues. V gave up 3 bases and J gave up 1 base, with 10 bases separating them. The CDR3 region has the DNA TGCGCCAGCAGCTCATCAGGGGTAACTAATGAAAAACTGTTTTTT. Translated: CASSSSGVTNEKLFF.

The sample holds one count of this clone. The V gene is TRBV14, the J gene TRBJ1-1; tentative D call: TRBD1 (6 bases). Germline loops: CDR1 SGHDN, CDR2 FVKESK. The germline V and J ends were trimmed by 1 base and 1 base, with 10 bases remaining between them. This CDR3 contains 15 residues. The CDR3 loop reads CASSQGWGPNTEAFF. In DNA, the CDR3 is TGTGCCAGCAGCCAAGGGTGGGGGCCGAACACTGAAGCTTTCTTT.

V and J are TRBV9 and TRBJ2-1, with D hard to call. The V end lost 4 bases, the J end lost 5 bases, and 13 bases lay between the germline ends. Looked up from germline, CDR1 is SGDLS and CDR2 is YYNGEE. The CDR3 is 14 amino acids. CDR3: CASSPHWADNEQFF. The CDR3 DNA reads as TGTGCCAGCAGCCCCCATTGGGCCGACAATGAGCAGTTCTTC.

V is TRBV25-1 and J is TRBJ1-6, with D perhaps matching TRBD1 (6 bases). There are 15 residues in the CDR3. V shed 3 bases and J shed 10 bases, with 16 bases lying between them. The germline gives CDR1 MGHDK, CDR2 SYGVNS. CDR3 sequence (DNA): TGTGCCAGCAGTGATAAAGGGGGAATTCGATCACCCCTCCACTTT. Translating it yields CASSDKGGIRSPLHF.

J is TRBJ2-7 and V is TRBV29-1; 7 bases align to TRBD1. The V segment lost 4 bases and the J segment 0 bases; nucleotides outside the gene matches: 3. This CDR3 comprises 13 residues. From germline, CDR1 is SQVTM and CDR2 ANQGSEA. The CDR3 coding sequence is TGCAGCGTTGTAGACAGGGACTCCTACGAGCAGTACTTC. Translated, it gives CSVVDRDSYEQYF.

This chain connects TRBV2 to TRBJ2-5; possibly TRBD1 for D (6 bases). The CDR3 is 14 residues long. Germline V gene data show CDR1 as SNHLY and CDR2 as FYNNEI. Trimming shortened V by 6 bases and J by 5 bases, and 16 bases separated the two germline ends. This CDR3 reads CASSPTGFRETQYF. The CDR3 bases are TGTGCCAGCAGCCCCACAGGGTTTCGGGAGACCCAGTACTTC.

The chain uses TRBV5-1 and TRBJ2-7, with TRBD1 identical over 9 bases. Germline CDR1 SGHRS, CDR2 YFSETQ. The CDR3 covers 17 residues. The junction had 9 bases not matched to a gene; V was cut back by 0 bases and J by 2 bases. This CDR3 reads CASSLGLGTGTAYEQYF. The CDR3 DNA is TGCGCCAGCAGCTTGGGGCTAGGGACAGGGACGGCCTACGAGCAGTACTTC.

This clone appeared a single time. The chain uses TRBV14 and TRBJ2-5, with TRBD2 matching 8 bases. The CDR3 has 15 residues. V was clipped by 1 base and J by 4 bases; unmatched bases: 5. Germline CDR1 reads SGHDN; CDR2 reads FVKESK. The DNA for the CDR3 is TGTGCCAGCAGCCAAGGTCGGGAGGGCCGAGAGACCCAGTACTTC. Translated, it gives CASSQGREGRETQYF. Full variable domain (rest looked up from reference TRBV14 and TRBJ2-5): EAGVTQFPSHSVIEKGQTVTLRCDPISGHDNLYWYRRVMGKEIKFLLHFVKESKQDESGMPNNRFLAERTGGTYSTLKVQPAELEDSGVYFCASSQGREGRETQYFGPGTRLLVL.